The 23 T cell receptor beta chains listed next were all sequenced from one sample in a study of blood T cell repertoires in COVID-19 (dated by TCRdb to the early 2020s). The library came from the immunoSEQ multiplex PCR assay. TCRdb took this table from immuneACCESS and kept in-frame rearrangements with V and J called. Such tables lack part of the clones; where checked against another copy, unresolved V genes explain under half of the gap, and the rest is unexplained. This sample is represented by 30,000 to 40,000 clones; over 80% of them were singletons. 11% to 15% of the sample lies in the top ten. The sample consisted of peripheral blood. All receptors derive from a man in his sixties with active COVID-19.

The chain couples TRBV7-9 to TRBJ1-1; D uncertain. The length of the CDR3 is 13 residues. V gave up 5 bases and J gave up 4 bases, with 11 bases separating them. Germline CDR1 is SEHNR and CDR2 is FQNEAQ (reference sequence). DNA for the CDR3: TGTGCCAGCAGCCTGGAGGGATTCACTGAAGCTTTCTTT. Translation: CASSLEGFTEAFF.

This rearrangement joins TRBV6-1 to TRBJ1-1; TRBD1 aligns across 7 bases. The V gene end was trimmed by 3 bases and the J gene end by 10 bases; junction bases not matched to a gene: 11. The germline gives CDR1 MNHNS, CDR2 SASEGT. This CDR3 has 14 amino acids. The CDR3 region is CASSDLGQRGIAFF. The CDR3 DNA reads TGTGCCAGCAGTGATCTGGGACAGAGAGGAATAGCTTTCTTT.

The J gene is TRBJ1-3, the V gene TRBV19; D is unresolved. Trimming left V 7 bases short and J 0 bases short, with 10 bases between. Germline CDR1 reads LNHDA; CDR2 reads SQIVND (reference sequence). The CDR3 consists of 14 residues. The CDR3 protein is CASNVGSSGNTIYF. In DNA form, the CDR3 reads TGTGCCAGTAACGTAGGGAGCTCTGGAAACACCATATATTTT.

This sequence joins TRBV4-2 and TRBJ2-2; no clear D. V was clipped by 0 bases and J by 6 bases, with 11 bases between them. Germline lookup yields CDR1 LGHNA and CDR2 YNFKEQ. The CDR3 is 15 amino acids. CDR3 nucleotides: TGTGCCAGCAGCCAAGATGACGGGTTTGCCGGGGAGCTGTTTTTT. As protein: CASSQDDGFAGELFF.

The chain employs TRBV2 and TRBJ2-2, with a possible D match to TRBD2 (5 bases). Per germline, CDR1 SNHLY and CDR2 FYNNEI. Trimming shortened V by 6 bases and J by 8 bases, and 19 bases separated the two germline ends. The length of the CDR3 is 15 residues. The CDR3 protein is CASREDRSPPGELFF. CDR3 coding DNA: TGTGCCAGCAGGGAGGACCGATCACCACCGGGGGAGCTGTTTTTT. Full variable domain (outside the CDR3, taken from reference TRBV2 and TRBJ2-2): EPEVTQTPSHQVTQMGQEVILRCVPISNHLYFYWYRQILGQKVEFLVSFYNNEISEKSEIFDDQFSVERPDGSNFTLKIRSTKLEDSAMYFCASREDRSPPGELFFGEGSRLTVL.

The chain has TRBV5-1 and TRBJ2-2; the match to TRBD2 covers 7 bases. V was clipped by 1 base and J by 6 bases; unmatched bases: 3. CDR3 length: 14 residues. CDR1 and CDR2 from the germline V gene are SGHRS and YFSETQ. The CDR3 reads CASSLIRGAGELFF. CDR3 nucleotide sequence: TGCGCCAGCAGCTTGATCCGGGGGGCCGGGGAGCTGTTTTTT.

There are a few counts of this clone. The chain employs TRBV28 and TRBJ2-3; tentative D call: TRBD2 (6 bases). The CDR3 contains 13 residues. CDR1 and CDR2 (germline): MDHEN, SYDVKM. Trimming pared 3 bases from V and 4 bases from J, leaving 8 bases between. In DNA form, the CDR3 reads TGTGCCAGCAGTTTCGGAGGGCCAGATACGCAGTATTTT. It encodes CASSFGGPDTQYF.

The CDR3 bases are TGTGCCAGCAGCTTAGGACTAGCACTATCCTACGAGCAGTACTTC. Its protein is CASSLGLALSYEQYF. The rearrangement uses TRBV5-5 and TRBJ2-7; 8 bases map to TRBD2. This CDR3 has 15 amino acids. Germline values: CDR1 SGHKS, CDR2 YYEKEE (reference sequence). The junction had 5 bases not matched to a gene; V was cut back by 2 bases and J by 1 base.

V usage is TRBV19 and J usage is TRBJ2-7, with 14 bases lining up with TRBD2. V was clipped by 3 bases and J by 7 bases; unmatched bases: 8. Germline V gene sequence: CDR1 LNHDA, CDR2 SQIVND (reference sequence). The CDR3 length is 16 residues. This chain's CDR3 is CASSMGLAGDLREQYF. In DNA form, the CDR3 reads TGTGCCAGTAGTATGGGACTAGCGGGAGACCTACGGGAGCAGTACTTC. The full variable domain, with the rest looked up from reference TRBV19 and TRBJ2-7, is DGGITQSPKYLFRKEGQNVTLSCEQNLNHDAMYWYRQDPGQGLRLIYYSQIVNDFQKGDIAEGYSVSREKKESFPLTVTSAQKNPTAFYLCASSMGLAGDLREQYFGPGTRLTVT.

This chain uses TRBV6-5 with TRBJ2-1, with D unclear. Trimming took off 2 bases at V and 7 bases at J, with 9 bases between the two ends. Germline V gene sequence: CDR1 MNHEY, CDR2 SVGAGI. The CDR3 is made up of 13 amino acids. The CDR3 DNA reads TGTGCCAGCAGTTACGCGTCTCGGAATGAGCAGTTCTTC. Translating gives CASSYASRNEQFF.

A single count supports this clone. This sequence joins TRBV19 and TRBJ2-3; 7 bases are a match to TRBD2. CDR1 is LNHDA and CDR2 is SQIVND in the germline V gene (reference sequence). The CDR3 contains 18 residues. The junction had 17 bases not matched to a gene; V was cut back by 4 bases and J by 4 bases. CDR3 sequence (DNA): TGTGCCAGTAGTACCCTCCGGGACTACTACAGCGGGGCAGATACGCAGTATTTT. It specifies CASSTLRDYYSGADTQYF.

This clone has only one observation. As DNA, the CDR3 is TGTGCCAGTAGGCCGACAGTGATGAACACTGAAGCTTTCTTT. Protein sequence: CASRPTVMNTEAFF. This chain links TRBV19 with TRBJ1-1; a weak D match, TRBD1 (5 bases). The germline CDR1 and CDR2 sequences are LNHDA and SQIVND (reference sequence). V was cut by 6 bases and J by 0 bases, with 11 bases left in between. CDR3 length: 14 amino acids.

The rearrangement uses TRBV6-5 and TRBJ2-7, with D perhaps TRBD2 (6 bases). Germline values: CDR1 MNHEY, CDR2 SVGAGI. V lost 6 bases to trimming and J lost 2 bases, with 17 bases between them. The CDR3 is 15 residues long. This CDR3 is CASSEGLFGAYEQYF. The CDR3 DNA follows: TGTGCCAGCAGCGAGGGACTTTTTGGAGCCTACGAGCAGTACTTC.

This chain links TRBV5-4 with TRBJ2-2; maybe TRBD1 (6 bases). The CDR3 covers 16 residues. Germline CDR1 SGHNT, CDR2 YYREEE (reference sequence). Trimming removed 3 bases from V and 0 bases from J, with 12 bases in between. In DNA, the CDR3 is TGTGCCAGCAGCTCCCCGACAGGACCGAACACCGGGGAGCTGTTTTTT. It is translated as CASSSPTGPNTGELFF.

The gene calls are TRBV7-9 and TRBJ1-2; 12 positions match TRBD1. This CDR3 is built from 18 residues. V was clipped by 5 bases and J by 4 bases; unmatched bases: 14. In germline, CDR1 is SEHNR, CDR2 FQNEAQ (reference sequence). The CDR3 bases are TGTGCCAGCAGCCCCTCGGGACAGGGGGCGGCCTACGGCTATGGCTACACCTTC. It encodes CASSPSGQGAAYGYGYTF.

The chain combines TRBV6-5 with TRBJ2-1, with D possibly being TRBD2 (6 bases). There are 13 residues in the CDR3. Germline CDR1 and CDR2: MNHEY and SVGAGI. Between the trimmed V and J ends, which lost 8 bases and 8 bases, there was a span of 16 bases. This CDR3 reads CASGLLGGDEQFF. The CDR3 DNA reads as TGTGCCAGCGGACTACTGGGGGGAGATGAGCAGTTCTTC.

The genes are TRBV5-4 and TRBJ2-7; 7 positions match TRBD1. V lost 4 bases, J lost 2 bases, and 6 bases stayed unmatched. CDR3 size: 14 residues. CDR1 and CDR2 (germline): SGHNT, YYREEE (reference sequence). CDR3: CASSPFDRAYEQYF. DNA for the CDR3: TGTGCCAGCAGCCCCTTCGACAGGGCCTACGAGCAGTACTTC.

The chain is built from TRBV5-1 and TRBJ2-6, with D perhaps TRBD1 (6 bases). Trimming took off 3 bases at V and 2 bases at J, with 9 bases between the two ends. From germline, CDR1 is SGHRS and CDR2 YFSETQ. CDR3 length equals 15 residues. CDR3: CASSYRTAGANVLTF. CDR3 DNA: TGCGCCAGCAGCTATAGGACAGCTGGGGCCAACGTCCTGACTTTC.

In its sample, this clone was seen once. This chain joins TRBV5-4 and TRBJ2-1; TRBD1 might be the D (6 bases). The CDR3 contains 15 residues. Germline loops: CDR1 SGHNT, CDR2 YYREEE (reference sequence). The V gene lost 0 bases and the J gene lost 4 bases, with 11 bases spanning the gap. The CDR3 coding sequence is TGTGCCAGCAGCTTGGTGGGGACACTATACAATGAGCAGTTCTTC. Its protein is CASSLVGTLYNEQFF.

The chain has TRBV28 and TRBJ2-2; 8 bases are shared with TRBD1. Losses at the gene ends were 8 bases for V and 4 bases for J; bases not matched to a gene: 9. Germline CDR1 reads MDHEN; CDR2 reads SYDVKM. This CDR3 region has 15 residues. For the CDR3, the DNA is TGTGCCAGCGTACCGGGACAGGACCTCACCGGGGAGCTGTTTTTT. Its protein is CASVPGQDLTGELFF.

CDR3 region: CASSGEDTQYF. The CDR3 bases are TGTGCCAGCAGTGGGGAGGATACGCAGTATTTT. The rearrangement uses TRBV6-1 and TRBJ2-3; tentatively, D is TRBD2 (5 bases). CDR3 size: 11 residues. Trimming took off 4 bases at V and 6 bases at J, with 5 bases between the two ends. In germline, CDR1 is MNHNS, CDR2 SASEGT.

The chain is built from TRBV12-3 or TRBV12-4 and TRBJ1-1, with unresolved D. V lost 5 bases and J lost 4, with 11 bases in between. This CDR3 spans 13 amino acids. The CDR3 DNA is TGTGCCAGCAGTCCCCGGGTGGGCACTGAAGCTTTCTTT. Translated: CASSPRVGTEAFF.

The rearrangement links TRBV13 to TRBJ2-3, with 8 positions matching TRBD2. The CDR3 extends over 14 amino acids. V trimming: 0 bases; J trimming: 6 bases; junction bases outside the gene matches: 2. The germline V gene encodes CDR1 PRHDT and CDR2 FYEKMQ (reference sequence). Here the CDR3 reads CASSLGRGGDTQYF. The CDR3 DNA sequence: TGTGCCAGCAGCTTAGGTCGCGGGGGGGATACGCAGTATTTT. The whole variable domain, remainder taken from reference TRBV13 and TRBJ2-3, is AAGVIQSPRHLIKEKRETATLKCYPIPRHDTVYWYQQGPGQDPQFLISFYEKMQSDKGSIPDRFSAQQFSDYHSELNMSSLELGDSALYFCASSLGRGGDTQYFGPGTRLTVL.